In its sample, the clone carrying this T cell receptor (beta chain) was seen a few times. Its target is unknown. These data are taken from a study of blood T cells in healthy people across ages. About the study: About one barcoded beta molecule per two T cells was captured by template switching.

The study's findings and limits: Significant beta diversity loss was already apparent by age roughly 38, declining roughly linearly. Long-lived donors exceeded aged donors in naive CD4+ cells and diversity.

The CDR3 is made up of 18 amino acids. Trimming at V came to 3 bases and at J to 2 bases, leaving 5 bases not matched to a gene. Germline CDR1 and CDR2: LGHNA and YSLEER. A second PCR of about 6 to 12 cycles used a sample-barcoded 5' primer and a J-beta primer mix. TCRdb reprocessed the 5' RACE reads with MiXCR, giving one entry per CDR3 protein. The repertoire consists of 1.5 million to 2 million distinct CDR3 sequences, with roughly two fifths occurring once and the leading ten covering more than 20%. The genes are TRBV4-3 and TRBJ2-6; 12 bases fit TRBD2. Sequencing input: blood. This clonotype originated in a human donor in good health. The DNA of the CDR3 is TGCGCCAGCAGCCAGATGGGACTAGCGGGCGCTGGGGCCAACGTCCTGACTTTC. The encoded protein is CASSQMGLAGAGANVLTF.